The clone carrying this T cell receptor (beta chain) was seen only a few times. The antigen remains undetermined. Germline V gene sequence: CDR1 SNHLY, CDR2 FYNNEI. V lost 3 bases to trimming and J lost 7 bases, with 19 bases between them. The CDR3 extends over 16 amino acids. The data belong to a study of identical twins. Study-wide results and limits: Beta out-of-frame sequences showed weaker excess twin sharing. Insertions were fewer in abundant cord blood beta clonotypes, whereas memory repertoires showed none of this pattern. Out-of-frame alpha sequences shared by twins showed excess low generation probability.

One entry per CDR3 protein results from TCRdb running MiXCR on the 5' RACE reads. This repertoire shows a few hundred thousand distinct CDR3 sequences, roughly 15% found once; its top ten account for less than 0.5%. Healthy Caucasian donors formed the entire cohort. These data were also filed under a second study, of yellow fever vaccine responses in identical twins.

The rearrangement joins TRBV2 to TRBJ2-1, with D perhaps matching TRBD1 (6 bases). This clonotype was obtained from a woman aged 18-29 years in good health. Sequenced input: CD4+ T cells sorted from blood. CDR3 DNA sequence: TGTGCCAGCAGTGATCTGGGGGCGACGGGTTTTAATGAGCAGTTCTTC. It is translated as CASSDLGATGFNEQFF.